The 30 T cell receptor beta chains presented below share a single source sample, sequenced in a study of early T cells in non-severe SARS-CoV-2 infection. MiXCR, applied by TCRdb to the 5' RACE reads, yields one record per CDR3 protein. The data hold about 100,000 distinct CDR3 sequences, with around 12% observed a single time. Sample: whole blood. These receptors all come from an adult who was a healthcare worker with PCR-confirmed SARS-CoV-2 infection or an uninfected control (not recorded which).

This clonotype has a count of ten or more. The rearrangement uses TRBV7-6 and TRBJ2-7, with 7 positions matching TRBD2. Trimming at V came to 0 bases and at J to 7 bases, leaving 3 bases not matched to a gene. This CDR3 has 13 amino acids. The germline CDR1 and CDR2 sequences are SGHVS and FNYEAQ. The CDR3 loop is CASSLAAGGEQYF. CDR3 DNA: TGTGCCAGCAGCTTAGCGGCCGGGGGGGAGCAGTACTTC.

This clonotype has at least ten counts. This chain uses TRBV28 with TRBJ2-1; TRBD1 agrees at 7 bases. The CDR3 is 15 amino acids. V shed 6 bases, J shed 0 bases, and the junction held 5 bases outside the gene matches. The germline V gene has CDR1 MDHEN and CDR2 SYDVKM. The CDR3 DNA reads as TGTGCCAGCAGCGAACAGGGGTTCTCCTACAATGAGCAGTTCTTC. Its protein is CASSEQGFSYNEQFF.

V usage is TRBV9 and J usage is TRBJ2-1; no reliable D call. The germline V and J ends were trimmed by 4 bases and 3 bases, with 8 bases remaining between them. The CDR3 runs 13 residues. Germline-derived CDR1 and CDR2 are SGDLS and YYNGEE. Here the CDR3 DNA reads TGTGCCAGCAGCCCCCCTGGCTACAATGAGCAGTTCTTC. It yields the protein CASSPPGYNEQFF.

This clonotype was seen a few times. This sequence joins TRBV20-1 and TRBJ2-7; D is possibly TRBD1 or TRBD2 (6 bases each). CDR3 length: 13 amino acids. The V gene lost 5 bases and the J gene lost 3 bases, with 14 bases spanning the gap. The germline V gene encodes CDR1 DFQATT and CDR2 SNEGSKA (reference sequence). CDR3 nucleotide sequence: TGCAGTGCTTTAACAGGGACTCACTACGAGCAGTACTTC. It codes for CSALTGTHYEQYF.

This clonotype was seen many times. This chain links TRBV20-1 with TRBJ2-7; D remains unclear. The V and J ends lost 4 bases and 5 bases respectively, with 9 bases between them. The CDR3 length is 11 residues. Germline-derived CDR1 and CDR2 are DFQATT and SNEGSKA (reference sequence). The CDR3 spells CSATRTHEQYF. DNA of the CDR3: TGCAGTGCTACGAGGACCCACGAGCAGTACTTC.

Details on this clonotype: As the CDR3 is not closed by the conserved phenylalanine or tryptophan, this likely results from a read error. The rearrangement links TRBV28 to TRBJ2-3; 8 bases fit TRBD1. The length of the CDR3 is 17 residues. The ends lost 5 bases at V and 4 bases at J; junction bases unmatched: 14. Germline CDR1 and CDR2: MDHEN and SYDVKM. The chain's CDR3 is CASSQALDQGAADTQYS. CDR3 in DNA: TGTGCCAGCAGTCAGGCCCTTGATCAGGGGGCTGCAGATACGCAGTATTCT.

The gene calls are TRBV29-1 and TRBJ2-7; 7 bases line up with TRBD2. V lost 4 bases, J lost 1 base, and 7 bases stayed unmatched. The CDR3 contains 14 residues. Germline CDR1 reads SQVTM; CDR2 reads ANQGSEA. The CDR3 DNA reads TGCAGCGTTGGTGGGCTAGCGGCGTCCTACGAGCAGTACTTC. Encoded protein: CSVGGLAASYEQYF.

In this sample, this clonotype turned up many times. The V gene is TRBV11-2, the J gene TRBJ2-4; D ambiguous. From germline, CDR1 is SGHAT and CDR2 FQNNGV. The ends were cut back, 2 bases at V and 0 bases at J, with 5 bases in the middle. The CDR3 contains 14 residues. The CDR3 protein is CASSLFLAKNIQYF. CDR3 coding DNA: TGTGCCAGCAGCTTATTCCTAGCCAAAAACATTCAGTACTTC.

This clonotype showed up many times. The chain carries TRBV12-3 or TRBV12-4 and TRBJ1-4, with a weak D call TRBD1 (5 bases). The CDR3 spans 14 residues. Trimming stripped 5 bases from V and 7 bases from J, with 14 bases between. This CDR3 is CASSGIGGTEKLFF. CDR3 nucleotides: TGTGCCAGCAGTGGGATCGGGGGGACTGAAAAACTGTTTTTT.

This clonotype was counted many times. CDR3: CASSAFMNTEAFF. The DNA for the CDR3 is TGCGCCAGCAGTGCCTTCATGAACACTGAAGCTTTCTTT. This chain uses TRBV10-1 with TRBJ1-1; no reliable D call. Germline CDR1 is WNHNN and CDR2 is SYGVQD (reference sequence). Trimming left V 4 bases short and J 0 bases short, with 6 bases between. This CDR3 has 13 residues.

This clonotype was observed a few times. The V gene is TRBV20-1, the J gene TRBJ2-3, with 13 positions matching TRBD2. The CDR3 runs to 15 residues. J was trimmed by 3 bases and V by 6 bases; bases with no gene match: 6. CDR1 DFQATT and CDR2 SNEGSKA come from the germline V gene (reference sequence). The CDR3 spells CSAQKLAGGTDTQYF. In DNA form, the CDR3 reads TGCAGTGCGCAAAAACTAGCGGGAGGGACAGATACGCAGTATTTT.

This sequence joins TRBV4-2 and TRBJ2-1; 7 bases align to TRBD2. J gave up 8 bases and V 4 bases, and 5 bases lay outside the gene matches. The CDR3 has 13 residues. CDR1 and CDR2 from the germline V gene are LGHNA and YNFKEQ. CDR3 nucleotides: TGTGCCAGCAGCCCAGGTGGGAGGGATGAGCAGTTCTTC. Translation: CASSPGGRDEQFF.

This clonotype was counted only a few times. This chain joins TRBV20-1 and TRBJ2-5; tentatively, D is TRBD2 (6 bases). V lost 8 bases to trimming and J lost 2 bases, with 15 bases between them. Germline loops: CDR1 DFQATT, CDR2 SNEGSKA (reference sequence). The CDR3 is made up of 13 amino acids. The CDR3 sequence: CSPVGGEQETQYF. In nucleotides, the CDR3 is TGCAGTCCCGTCGGGGGAGAGCAAGAGACCCAGTACTTC.

The DNA of the CDR3 is TGTGCCAGCAGCTTCGGCGGGAGAGGGGACAATGAGCAGTTCTTC. Translating it yields CASSFGGRGDNEQFF. The V gene is TRBV11-2, the J gene TRBJ2-1; 7 bases align to TRBD2. Germline V gene sequence: CDR1 SGHAT, CDR2 FQNNGV. CDR3 size: 15 residues. The V gene end was trimmed by 3 bases and the J gene end by 5 bases; junction bases not matched to a gene: 7. The full variable domain, in which reference TRBV11-2 and TRBJ2-1 provide the parts outside the CDR3, is EAGVAQSPRYKIIEKRQSVAFWCNPISGHATLYWYQQILGQGPKLLIQFQNNGVVDDSQLPKDRFSAERLKGVDSTLKIQPAKLEDSAVYLCASSFGGRGDNEQFFGPGTRLTVL.

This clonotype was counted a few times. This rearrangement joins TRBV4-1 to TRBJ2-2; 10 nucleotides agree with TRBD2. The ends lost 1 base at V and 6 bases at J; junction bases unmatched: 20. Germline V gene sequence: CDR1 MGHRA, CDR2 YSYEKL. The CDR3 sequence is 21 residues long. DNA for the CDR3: TGCGCCAGCAGCCAAGTCCTCCAGCGGGAGGGCCAAAAAACCCCCGCCGGGGAGCTGTTTTTT. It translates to CASSQVLQREGQKTPAGELFF.

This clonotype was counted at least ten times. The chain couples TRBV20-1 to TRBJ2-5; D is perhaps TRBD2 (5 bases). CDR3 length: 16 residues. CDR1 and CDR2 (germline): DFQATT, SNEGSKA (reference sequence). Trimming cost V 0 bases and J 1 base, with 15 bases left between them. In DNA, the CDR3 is TGCAGTGCTAGAGATCTAGCCGCGCAAAGCCAAGAGACCCAGTACTTC. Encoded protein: CSARDLAAQSQETQYF.

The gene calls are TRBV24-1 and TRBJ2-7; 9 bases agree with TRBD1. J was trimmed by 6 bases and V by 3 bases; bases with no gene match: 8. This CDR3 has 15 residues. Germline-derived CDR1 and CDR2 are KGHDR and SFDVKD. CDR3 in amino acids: CATSDAGDRASEQYF. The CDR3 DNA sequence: TGTGCCACCAGTGATGCGGGGGACAGGGCATCCGAGCAGTACTTC.

Here the CDR3 reads CASSPAYNEQFF. DNA for the CDR3: TGTGCCAGCAGCCCCGCCTACAATGAGCAGTTCTTC. The rearrangement uses TRBV3-1 and TRBJ2-1; no reliable D call. Germline lookup yields CDR1 LGHDT and CDR2 YNNKEL (reference sequence). This CDR3 has 12 residues. V was trimmed by 4 bases and J by 2 bases, leaving 3 bases between them.

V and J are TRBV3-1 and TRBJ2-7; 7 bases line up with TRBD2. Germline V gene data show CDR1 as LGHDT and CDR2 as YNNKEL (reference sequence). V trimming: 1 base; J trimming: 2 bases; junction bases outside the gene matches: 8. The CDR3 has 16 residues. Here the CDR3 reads CASSQGIGLGAYEQYF. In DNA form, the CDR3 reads TGTGCCAGCAGCCAAGGAATTGGACTAGGGGCCTACGAGCAGTACTTC.

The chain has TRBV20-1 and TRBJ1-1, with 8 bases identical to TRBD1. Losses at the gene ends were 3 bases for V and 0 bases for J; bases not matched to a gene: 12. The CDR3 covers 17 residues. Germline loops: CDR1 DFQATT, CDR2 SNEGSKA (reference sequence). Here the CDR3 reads CSASGPRQGKMNTEAFF. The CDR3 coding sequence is TGCAGTGCTAGTGGGCCTAGACAGGGGAAGATGAACACTGAAGCTTTCTTT.

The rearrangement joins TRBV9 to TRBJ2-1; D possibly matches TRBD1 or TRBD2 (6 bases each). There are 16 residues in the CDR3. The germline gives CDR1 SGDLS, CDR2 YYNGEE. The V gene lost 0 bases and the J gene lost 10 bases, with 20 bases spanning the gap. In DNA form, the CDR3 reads TGTGCCAGCAGCGTAGAATTAGGGGGGTCGTCTCGGGAGCAGTTCTTC. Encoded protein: CASSVELGGSSREQFF.

CDR3 nucleotides: TGTGCCAGCAGTTGGGGACAGGGAAACACCATATATTTT. It translates to CASSWGQGNTIYF. V gene TRBV6-5 combines with J gene TRBJ1-3, with TRBD1 matching 7 bases. Germline CDR1 MNHEY, CDR2 SVGAGI. The CDR3 runs 13 residues. V lost 4 bases to trimming and J lost 4 bases; unmatched junction nucleotides: 1.

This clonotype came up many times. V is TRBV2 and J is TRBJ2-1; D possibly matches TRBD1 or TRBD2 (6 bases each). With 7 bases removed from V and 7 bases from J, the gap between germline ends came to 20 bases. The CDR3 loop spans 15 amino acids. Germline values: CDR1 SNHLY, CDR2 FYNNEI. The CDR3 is CASIRGRGPGNEQFF. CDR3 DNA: TGTGCCAGCATACGGGGGCGGGGCCCTGGGAATGAGCAGTTCTTC.

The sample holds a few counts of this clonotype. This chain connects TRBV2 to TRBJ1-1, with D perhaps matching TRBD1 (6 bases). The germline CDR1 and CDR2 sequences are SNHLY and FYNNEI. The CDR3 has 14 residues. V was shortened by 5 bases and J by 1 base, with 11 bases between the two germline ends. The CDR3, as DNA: TGTGCCAGCAGTACAGGGATGAGGAACACTGAAGCTTTCTTT. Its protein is CASSTGMRNTEAFF.

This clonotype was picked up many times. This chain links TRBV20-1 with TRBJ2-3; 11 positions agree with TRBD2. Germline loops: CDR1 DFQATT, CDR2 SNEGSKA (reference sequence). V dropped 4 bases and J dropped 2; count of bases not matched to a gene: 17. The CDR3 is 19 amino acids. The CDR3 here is CSATPGWLAGGSSTDTQYF. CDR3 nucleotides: TGCAGTGCTACCCCTGGGTGGCTAGCGGGAGGCTCCTCCACAGATACGCAGTATTTT.

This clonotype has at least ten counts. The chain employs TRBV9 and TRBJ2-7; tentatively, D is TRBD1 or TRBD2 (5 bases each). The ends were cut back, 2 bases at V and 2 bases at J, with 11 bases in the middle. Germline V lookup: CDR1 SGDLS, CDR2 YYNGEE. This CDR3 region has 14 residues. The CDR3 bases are TGTGCCAGCAGCGTTGAGGGGAACCCCTACGAGCAGTACTTC. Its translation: CASSVEGNPYEQYF. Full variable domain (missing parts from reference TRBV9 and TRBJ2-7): DSGVTQTPKHLITATGQRVTLRCSPRSGDLSVYWYQQSLDQGLQFLIQYYNGEERAKGNILERFSAQQFPDLHSELNLSSLELGDSALYFCASSVEGNPYEQYFGPGTRLTVT.

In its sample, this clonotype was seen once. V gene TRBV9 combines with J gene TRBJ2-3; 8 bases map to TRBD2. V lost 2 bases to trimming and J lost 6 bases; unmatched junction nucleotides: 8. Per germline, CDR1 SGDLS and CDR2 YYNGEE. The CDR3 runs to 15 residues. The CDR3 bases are TGTGCCAGCAGCGTTTACGGGAGGGCCGGGGATACGCAGTATTTT. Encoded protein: CASSVYGRAGDTQYF. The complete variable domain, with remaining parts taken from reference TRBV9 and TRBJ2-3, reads DSGVTQTPKHLITATGQRVTLRCSPRSGDLSVYWYQQSLDQGLQFLIQYYNGEERAKGNILERFSAQQFPDLHSELNLSSLELGDSALYFCASSVYGRAGDTQYFGPGTRLTVL.

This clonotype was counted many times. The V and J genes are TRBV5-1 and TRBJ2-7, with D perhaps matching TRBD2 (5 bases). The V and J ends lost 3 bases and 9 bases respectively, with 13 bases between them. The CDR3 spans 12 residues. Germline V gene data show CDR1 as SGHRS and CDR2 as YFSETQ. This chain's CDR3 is CASSSGSAGQYF. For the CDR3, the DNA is TGCGCCAGCAGCTCGGGGTCCGCGGGGCAGTACTTC.

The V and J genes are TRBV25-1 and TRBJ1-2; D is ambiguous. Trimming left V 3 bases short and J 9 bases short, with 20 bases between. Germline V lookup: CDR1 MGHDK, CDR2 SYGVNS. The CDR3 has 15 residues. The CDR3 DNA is TGTGCCAGCAGTGACACTTCCGACGGATCCTTGAGCTACACCTTC. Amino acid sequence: CASSDTSDGSLSYTF.

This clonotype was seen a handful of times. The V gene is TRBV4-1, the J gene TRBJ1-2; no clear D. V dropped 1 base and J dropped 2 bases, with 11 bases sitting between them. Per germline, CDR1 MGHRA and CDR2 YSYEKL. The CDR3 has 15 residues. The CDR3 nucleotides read TGCGCCAGCAGCCAAGGAGGAGGCCGGAACTATGGCTACACCTTC. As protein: CASSQGGGRNYGYTF.